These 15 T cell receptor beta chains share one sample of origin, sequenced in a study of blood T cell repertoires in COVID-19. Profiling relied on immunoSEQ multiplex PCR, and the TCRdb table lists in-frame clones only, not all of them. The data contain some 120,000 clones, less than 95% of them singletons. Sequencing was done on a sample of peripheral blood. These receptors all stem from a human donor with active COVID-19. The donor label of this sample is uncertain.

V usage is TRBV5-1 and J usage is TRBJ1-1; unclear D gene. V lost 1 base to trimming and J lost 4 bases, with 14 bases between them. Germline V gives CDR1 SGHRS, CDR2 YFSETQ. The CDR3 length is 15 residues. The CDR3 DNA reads TGCGCCAGCAGCTTGATCCCAGGATTAGGCACTGAAGCTTTCTTT. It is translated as CASSLIPGLGTEAFF.

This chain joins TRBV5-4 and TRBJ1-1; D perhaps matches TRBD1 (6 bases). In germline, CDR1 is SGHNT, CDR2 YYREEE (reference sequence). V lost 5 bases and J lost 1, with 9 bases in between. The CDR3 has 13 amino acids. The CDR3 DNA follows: TGTGCCAGCAGAAACAGGGAGAACACTGAAGCTTTCTTT. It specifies CASRNRENTEAFF.

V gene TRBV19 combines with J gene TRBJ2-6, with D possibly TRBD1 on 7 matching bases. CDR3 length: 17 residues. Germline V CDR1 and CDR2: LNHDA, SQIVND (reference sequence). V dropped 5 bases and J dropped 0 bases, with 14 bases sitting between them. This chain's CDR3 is CASSGGTVVSGANVLTF. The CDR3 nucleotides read TGTGCCAGTAGTGGGGGGACAGTCGTCTCTGGGGCCAACGTCCTGACTTTC.

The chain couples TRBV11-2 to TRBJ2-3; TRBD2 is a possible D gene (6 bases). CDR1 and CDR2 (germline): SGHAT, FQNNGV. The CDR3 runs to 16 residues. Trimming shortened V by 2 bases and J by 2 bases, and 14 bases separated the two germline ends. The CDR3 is CASSLTRAGLTDTQYF. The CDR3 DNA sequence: TGTGCCAGCAGCTTAACTCGAGCGGGCCTCACAGATACGCAGTATTTT. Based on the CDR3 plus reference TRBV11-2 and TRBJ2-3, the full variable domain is EAGVAQSPRYKIIEKRQSVAFWCNPISGHATLYWYQQILGQGPKLLIQFQNNGVVDDSQLPKDRFSAERLKGVDSTLKIQPAKLEDSAVYLCASSLTRAGLTDTQYFGPGTRLTVL.

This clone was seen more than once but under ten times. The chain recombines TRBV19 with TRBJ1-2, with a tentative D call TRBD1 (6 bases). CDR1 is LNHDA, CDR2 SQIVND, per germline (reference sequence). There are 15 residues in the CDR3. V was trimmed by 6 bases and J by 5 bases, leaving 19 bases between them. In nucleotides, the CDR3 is TGTGCCAGTAGCCTCCCTAGGGGGGGTAGGTATGGCTACACCTTC. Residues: CASSLPRGGRYGYTF.

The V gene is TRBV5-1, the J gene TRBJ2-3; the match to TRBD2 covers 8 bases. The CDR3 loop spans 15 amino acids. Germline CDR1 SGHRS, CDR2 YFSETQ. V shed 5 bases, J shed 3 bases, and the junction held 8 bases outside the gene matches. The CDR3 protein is CASSLDSGDTDTQYF. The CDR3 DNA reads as TGCGCCAGCAGTCTGGATAGCGGGGATACAGATACGCAGTATTTT.

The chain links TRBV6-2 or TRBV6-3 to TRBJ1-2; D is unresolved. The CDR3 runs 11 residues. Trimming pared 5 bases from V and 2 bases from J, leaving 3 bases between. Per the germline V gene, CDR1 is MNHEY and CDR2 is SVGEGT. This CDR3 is CASSENYGYTF. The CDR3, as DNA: TGTGCCAGCAGTGAGAACTATGGCTACACCTTC.

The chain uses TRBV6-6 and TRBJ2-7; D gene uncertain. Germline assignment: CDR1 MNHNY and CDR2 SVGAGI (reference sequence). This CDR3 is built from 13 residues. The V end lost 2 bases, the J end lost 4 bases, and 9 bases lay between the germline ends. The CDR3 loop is CASSYDSLYEQYF. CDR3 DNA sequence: TGTGCCAGCAGTTACGATTCCCTATACGAGCAGTACTTC.

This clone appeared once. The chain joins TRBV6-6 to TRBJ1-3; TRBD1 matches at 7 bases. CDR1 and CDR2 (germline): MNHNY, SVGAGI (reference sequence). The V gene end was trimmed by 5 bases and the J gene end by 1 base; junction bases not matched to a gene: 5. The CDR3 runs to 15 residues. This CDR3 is CASSRDRSSGNTIYF. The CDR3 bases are TGTGCCAGCAGTCGGGACAGATCGTCTGGAAACACCATATATTTT.

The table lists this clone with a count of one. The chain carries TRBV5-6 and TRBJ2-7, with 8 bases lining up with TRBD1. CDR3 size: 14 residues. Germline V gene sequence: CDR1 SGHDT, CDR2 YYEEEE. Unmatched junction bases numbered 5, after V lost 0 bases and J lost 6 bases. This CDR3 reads CASSLAGQGSEQYF. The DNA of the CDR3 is TGTGCCAGCAGCTTGGCCGGACAGGGTTCCGAGCAGTACTTC.

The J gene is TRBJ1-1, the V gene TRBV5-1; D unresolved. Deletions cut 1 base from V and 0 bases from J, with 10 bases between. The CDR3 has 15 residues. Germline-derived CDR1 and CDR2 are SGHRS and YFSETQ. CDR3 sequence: CASSLSGRMNTEAFF. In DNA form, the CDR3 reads TGCGCCAGCAGCTTGAGTGGGAGGATGAACACTGAAGCTTTCTTT.

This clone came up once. The CDR3 region is CATSDSRGLRNEQFF. In DNA, the CDR3 is TGTGCCACCAGTGACTCAAGGGGTCTAAGAAATGAGCAGTTCTTC. V and J are TRBV24-1 and TRBJ2-1; D might be TRBD1 (5 bases). Trimming stripped 4 bases from V and 7 bases from J, with 16 bases between. In germline, CDR1 is KGHDR, CDR2 SFDVKD. The CDR3 is made up of 15 amino acids.

The CDR3 here is CASSFRAGGQDEQYF. Here the CDR3 DNA reads TGTGCCAGCAGTTTTAGGGCGGGGGGGCAAGACGAGCAGTACTTC. The gene calls are TRBV28 and TRBJ2-7; TRBD2 agrees at 9 bases. Per germline, CDR1 MDHEN and CDR2 SYDVKM. V gave up 3 bases and J gave up 5 bases; unmatched junction bases: 8. The CDR3 extends over 15 amino acids.

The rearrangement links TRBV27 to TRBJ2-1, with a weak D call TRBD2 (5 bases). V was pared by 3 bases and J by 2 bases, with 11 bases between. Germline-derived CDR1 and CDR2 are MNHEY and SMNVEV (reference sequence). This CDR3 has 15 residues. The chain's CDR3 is CASSLRTAPYNEQFF. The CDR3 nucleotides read TGTGCCAGCAGTTTGCGGACTGCTCCCTACAATGAGCAGTTCTTC.

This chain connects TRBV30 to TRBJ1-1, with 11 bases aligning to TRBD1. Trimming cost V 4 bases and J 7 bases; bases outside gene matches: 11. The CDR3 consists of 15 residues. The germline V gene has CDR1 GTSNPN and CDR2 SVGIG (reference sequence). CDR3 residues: CAWIFPGQGANEAFF. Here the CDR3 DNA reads TGTGCCTGGATTTTCCCTGGACAGGGGGCGAATGAAGCTTTCTTT.